This T cell receptor beta chain comes out of a study of cytomegalovirus exposure and HLA in healthy donors. Study in general: The Caucasian-associated ancestry cluster held around 81% of around 380 genotyped donors. The study's findings and limits: V- and J-gene trimming in TCR beta was tied to a missense DCLRE1C variant by an analysis performed later. The productive fraction for most TCR beta V segments was about 87% or about 30% in an earlier analysis. A cluster of highly shared sequence variants was likely a sequencing artifact.

Vbeta (60) and Jbeta (13) primers were used in the PCR. The assay was immunoSEQ multiplex PCR, and TCRdb's table has in-frame clones only and misses some. Among roughly 96,000 clones listed, around 74% were seen once. With regard to this clone: Antigen unknown.

The CDR3 covers 19 residues. The J segment lost 5 bases and the V segment lost 2 bases, leaving 16 bases of the junction unmatched. CDR1 and CDR2 from the germline V gene are SEHNR and FQNEAQ (reference sequence). The receptor comes from a woman in her seventies in good health and CMV-seropositive. J is TRBJ2-1 and V is TRBV7-9; 9 nucleotides align to TRBD2. Source material: PBMCs. CDR3: CASSLFTPSGIYMNNEQFF. Written as DNA, the CDR3 is TGTGCCAGCAGCTTATTTACACCTAGCGGGATATACATGAACAATGAGCAGTTCTTC.